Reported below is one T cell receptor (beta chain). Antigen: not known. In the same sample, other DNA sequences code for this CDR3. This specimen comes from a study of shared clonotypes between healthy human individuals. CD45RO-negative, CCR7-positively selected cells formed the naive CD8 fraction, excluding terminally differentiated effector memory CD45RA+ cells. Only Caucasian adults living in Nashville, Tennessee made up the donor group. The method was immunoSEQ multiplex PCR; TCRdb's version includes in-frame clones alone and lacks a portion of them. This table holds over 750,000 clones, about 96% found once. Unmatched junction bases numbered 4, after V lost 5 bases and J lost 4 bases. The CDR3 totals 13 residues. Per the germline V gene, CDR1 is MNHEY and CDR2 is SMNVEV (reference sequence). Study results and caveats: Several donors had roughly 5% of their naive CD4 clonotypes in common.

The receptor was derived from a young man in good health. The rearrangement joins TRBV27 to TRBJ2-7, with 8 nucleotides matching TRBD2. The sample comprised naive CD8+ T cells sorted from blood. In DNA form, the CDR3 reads TGTGCCAGCAGTCCGGGCGGGGGGTACGAGCAGTACTTC. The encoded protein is CASSPGGGYEQYF.